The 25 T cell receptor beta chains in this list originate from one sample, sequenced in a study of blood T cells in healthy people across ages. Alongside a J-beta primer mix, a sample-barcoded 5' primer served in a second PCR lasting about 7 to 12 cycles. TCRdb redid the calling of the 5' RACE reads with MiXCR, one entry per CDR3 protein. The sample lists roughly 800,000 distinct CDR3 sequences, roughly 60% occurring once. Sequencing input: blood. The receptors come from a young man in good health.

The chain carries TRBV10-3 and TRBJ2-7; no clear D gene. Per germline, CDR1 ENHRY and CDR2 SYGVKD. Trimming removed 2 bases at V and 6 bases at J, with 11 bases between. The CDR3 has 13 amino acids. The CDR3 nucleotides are TGTGCCATCAGTGAGGAGGACCGCTCCGAGCAGTACTTC. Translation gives CAISEEDRSEQYF.

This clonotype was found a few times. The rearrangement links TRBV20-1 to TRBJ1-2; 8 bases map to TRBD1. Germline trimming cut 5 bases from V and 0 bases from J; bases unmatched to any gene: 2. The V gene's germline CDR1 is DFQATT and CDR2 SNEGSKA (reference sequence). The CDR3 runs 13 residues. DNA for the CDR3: TGCAGTGCTTCGGACAGGGCTAACTATGGCTACACCTTC. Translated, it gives CSASDRANYGYTF.

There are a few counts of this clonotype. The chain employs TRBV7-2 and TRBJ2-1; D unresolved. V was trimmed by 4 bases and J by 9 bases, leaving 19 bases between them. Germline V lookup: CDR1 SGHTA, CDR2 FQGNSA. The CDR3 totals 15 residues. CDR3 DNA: TGTGCCAGCAGCTCCTCCCCCGCGTTCGGCCGTGAGCAGTTCTTC. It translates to CASSSSPAFGREQFF.

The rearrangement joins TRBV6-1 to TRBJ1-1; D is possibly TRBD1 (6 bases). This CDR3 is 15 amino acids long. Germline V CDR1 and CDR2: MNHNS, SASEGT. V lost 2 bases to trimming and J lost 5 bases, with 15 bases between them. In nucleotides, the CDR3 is TGTGCCAGCAGTGAAAAAGGGGGATGGGTAACTGAAGCTTTCTTT. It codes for CASSEKGGWVTEAFF.

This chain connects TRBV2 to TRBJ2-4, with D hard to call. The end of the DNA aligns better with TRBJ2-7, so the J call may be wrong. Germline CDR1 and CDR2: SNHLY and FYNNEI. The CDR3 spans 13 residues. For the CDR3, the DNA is TGTGCCAGCAGTGAATCCCCCTGGGACGAGCAGTACTTC. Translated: CASSESPWDEQYF.

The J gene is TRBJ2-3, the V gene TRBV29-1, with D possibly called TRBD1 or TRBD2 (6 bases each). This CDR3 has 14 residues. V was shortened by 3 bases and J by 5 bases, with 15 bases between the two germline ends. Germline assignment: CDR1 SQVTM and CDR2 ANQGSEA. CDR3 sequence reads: CSVEMGAGGDTQYF. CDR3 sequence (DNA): TGCAGCGTTGAGATGGGGGCCGGGGGAGATACGCAGTATTTT.

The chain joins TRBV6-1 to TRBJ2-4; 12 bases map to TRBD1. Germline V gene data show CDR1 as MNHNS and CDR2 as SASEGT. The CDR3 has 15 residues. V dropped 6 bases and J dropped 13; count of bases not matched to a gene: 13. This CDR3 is CASSQPGQGAEEQYF. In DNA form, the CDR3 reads TGTGCCAGCAGCCAACCGGGACAGGGGGCGGAAGAGCAGTACTTC.

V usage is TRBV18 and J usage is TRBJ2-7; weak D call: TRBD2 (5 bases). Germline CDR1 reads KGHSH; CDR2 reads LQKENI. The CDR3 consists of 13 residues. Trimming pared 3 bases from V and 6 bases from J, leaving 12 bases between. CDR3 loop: CASSPGEFTEQYF. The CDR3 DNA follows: TGTGCCAGCTCACCCGGGGAATTCACCGAGCAGTACTTC.

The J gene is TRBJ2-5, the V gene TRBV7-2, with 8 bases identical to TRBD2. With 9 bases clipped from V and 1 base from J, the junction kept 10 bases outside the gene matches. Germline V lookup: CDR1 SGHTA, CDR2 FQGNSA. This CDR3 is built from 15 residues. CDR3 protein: CASQKRGLPQETQYF. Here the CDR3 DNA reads TGTGCCAGTCAGAAGCGGGGGTTACCCCAAGAGACCCAGTACTTC.

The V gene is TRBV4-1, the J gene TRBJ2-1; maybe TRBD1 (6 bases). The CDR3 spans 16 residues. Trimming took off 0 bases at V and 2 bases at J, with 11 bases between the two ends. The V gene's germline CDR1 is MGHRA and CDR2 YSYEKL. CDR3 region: CASSQDGRGPYNEQFF. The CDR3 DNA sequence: TGCGCCAGCAGCCAAGACGGCAGGGGCCCCTACAATGAGCAGTTCTTC.

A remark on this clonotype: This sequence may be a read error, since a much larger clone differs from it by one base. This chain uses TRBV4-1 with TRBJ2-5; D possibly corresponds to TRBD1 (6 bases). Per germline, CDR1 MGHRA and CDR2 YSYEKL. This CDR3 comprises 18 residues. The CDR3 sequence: CACSQGQFGDRRRETQYF. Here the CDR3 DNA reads TGCGCCTGCAGCCAAGGCCAATTCGGCGACAGGCGACGGGAGACCCAGTACTTC.

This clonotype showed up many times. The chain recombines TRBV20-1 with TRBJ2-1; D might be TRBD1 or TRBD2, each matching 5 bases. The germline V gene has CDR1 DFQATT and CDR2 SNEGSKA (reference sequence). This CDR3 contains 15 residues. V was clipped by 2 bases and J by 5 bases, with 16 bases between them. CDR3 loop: CSARRVGVGHNEQFF. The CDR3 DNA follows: TGCAGTGCTAGACGCGTGGGAGTGGGGCACAATGAGCAGTTCTTC.

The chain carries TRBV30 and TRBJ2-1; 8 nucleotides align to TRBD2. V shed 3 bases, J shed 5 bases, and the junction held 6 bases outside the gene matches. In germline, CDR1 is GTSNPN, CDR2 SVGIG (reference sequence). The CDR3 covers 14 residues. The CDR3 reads CAWSGGGPNNEQFF. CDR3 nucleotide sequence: TGTGCCTGGAGCGGGGGGGGGCCCAACAATGAGCAGTTCTTC.

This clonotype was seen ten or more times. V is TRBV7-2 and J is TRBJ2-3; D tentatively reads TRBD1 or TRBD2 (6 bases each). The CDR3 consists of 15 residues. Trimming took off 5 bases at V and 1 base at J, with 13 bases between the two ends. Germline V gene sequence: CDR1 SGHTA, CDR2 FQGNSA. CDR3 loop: CASSPLGGGTDTQYF. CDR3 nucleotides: TGTGCCAGCAGCCCTCTCGGGGGCGGCACAGATACGCAGTATTTT.

Here the CDR3 reads CASSPLNVLETEAFF. The CDR3 DNA is TGTGCCAGCAGTCCGTTGAATGTTTTGGAGACTGAAGCTTTCTTT. The chain carries TRBV12-3 or TRBV12-4 and TRBJ1-1; D remains unclear. V lost 5 bases, J lost 5 bases, and 18 bases lay in between. The CDR3 loop spans 15 amino acids.

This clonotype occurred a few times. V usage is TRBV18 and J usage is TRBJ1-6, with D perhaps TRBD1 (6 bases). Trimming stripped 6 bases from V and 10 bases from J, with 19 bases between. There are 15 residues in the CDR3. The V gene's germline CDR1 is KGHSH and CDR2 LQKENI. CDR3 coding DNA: TGTGCCAGCTCCCCCGAAACAGGGATGGACTCACCCCTCCACTTT. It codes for CASSPETGMDSPLHF.

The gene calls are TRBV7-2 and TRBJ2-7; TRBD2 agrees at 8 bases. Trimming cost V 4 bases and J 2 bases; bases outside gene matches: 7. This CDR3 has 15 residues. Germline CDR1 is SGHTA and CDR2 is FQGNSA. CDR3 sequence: CASSSISGKTYEQYF. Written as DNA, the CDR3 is TGTGCCAGCAGCTCGATTAGCGGGAAGACCTACGAGCAGTACTTC.

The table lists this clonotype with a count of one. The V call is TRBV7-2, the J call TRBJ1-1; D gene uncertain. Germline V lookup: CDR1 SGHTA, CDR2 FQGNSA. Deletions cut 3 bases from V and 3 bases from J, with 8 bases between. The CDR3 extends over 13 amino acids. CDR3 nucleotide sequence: TGTGCCAGCAGCTTTAGGAAGCACACTGAAGCTTTCTTT. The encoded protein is CASSFRKHTEAFF.

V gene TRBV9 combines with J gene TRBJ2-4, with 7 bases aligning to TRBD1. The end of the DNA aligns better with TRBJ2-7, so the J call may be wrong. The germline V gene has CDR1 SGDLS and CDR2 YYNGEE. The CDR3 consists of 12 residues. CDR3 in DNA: TGTGCCAGCAGCGCCCGACAGGGCGAGCAGTACTTC. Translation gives CASSARQGEQYF.

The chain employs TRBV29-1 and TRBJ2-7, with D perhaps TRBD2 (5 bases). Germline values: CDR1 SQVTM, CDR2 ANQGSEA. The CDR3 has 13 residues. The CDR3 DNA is TGCAGTGCAGCGACAAACGAGGGCTACGAGCAGTACTTC. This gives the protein CSAATNEGYEQYF.

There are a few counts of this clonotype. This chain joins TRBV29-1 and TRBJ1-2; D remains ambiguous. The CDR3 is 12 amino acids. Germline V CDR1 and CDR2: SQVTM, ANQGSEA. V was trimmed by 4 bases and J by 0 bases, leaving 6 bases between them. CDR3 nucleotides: TGCAGCGTTGTCGGATCTAACTATGGCTACACCTTC. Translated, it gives CSVVGSNYGYTF.

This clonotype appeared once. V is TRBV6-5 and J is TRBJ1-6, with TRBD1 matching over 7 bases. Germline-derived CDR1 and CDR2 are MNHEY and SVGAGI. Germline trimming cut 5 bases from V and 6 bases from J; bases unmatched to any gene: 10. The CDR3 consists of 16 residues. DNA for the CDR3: TGTGCCAGCAGTCCGCGGCTTGGGACAGCTAATTCACCCCTCCACTTT. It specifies CASSPRLGTANSPLHF.

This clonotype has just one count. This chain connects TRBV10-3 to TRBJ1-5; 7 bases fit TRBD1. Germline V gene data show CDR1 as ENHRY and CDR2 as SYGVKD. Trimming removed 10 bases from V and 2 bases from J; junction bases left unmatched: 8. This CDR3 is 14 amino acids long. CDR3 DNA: TGTGCCACCCTTCGACAGGGTGGCAATCAGCCCCAGCATTTT. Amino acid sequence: CATLRQGGNQPQHF.

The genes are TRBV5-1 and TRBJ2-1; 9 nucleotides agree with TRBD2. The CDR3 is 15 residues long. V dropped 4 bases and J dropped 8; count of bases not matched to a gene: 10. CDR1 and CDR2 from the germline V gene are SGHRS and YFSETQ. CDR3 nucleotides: TGCGCCAGCAGCCCCCAGGGCGGGGGGGCCTATGAGCAGTTCTTC. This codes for CASSPQGGGAYEQFF.

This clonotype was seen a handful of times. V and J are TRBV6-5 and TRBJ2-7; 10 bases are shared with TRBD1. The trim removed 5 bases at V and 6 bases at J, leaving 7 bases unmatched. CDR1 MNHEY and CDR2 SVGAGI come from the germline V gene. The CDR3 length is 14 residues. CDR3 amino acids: CASSMGTGVSEQYF. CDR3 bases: TGTGCCAGCAGTATGGGGACAGGGGTAAGCGAGCAGTACTTC.